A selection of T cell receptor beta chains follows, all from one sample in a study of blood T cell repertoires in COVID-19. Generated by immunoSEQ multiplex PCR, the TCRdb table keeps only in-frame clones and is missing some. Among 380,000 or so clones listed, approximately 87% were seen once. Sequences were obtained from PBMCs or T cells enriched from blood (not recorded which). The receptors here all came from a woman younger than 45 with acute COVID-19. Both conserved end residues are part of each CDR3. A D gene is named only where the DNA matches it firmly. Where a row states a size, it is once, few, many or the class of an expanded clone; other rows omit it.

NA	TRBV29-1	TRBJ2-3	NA	CSVAGGLSTDTQYF	TGCAGCGTTGCCGGGGGACTCAGCACAGATACGCAGTATTTT
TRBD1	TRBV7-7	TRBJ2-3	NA	CASSVGTGGFTDTQYF	TGTGCCAGCAGCGTCGGGACAGGGGGCTTCACAGATACGCAGTATTTT
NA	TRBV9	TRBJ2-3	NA	CASSAWGASTDTQYF	TGTGCCAGCAGCGCCTGGGGCGCCAGCACAGATACGCAGTATTTT
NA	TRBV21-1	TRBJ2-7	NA	CASSKALRTSGGTSYEQYF	TGTGCCAGCAGCAAAGCGCTTCGGACTAGCGGGGGGACATCCTACGAGCAGTACTTC
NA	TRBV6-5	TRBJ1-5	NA	CASSIVSNQPQHF	TGTGCCAGCAGTATTGTAAGCAATCAGCCCCAGCATTTT
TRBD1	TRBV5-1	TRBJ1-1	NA	CASSPTPGQGANTEAFF	TGCGCCAGCAGCCCCACCCCGGGACAGGGGGCGAACACTGAAGCTTTCTTT
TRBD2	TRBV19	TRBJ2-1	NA	CATRGTSGENEQFF	TGTGCCACTCGGGGGACTAGCGGGGAAAATGAGCAGTTCTTC
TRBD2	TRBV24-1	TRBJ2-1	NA	CATSDSPGLAGGNEQFF	TGTGCCACCAGTGATTCCCCGGGACTAGCGGGGGGAAATGAGCAGTTCTTC
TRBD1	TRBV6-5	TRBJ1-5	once	CASHRDRDQPQHF	TGTGCCAGCCACCGGGACAGAGATCAGCCCCAGCATTTT
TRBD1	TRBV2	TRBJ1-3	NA	CASRQGNTGNTIYF	TGTGCCAGTAGACAGGGGAATACTGGAAACACCATATATTTT